The clone carrying this T cell receptor beta chain was observed a few times. Its specificity is unknown. This sample is drawn from a study of blood T cells in healthy people across ages. Overall study results and limits: The study regarded diversity estimates from one million T cells as underestimates.

The authors ran a second PCR of about 6 to 11 cycles using a sample-barcoded 5' primer and a J-beta primer mix. MiXCR, run by TCRdb on the 5' RACE reads, gives a single entry per CDR3 protein. The repertoire holds roughly 800,000 distinct CDR3 sequences, with approximately 53% as singletons. J lost 6 bases, V lost 8 bases, and 9 bases had no gene match. The CDR3 contains 14 residues. CDR1 is KGHDR and CDR2 is SFDVKD in the germline V gene. Total RNA extraction produced at least 6 micrograms (per sample) for the study. The sequencing sample was made of blood. This TCR derives from a man aged 80 or over in good health. V and J are TRBV24-1 and TRBJ2-1; 7 bases align to TRBD1. The CDR3 sequence is CATTGVGGPNEQFF. CDR3 coding DNA: TGTGCCACCACAGGGGTAGGGGGCCCCAATGAGCAGTTCTTC.